Sequencing of this T cell receptor (beta chain) was carried out in a study of CD8+ T cells in alopecia areata. As to treatment: oral pan-JAK inhibitor, 5-10 mg twice daily. From germline, CDR1 is SGHTA and CDR2 FQGTGA. The CDR3 sequence is 13 residues long. After removal of 5 bases from V and 4 bases from J, the junction contained 3 bases not matched to a gene. Once RNA had been extracted, it was reverse transcribed into cDNA to act as the sequencing template. Only in-frame clones appear in the TCRdb table, and some are missing; sequencing was by immunoSEQ multiplex PCR. The sample records about 190,000 clones, roughly 60% being singletons.

The receptor's source is a human donor with alopecia areata. The input for sequencing was CD4+ T cells sorted from blood, taken at week 24, from a patient treated with tofacitinib. V and J are TRBV7-3 and TRBJ1-2, with TRBD1 matching 8 bases. Here the CDR3 DNA reads TGTGCCAGCAGCGCTGGGACAGGCTATGGCTACACCTTC. Translating gives CASSAGTGYGYTF.